The clone carrying this T cell receptor (beta chain) was observed at least ten times. Its cognate antigen is unknown. The sample is drawn from a study of molecular identifiers for immune sequencing clone quantification. Study outcomes and limitations: It was shown that clones above 20 RNA copies held over 99% of effector molecules, but under 1% in naive cells. Identical TCR molecules can share a barcode, and this sharing could underestimate highly expanded clone sizes.

Each CDR3 protein gets one entry after TCRdb re-called the PCR reads with MiXCR. The sample holds 62,000 or so distinct CDR3 sequences; around 18% are singletons and the top ten take approximately 1.5%. CDR1 is SGHVS and CDR2 is FQNEAQ in the germline V gene. Trimming removed 4 bases from V and 6 bases from J, with 17 bases in between. CDR3 length equals 15 residues. The sorting of naive CD8 T cells used the CD8+CD4-CCR7+CD45RA+ phenotype. This sequence joins TRBV7-8 and TRBJ2-3; tentative D call: TRBD2 (5 bases). Material: naive CD8+ T cells from blood, with Jurkat cell RNA spiked in. The subset: FACS-sorted CD8+CD4-CCR7+CD45RA+ naive T cells. This TCR came from a human donor in good health. Some libraries in this study had Jurkat cell RNA spiked in. The chain's CDR3 is CASSSHPSYADTQYF. Here the CDR3 DNA reads TGTGCCAGCAGCTCGCACCCTAGCTACGCCGATACGCAGTATTTT.